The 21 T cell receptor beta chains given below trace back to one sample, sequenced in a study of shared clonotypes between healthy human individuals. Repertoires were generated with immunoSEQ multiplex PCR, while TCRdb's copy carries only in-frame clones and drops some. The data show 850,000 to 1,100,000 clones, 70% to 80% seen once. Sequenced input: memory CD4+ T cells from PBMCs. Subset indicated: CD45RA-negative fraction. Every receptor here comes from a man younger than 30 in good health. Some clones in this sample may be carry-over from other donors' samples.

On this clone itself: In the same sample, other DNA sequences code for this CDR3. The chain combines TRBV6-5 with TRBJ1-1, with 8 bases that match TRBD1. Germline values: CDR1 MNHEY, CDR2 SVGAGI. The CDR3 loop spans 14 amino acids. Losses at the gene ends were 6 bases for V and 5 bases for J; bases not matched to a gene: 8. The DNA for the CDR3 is TGTGCCAGCAGGGGGGACAGGACGAATACTGAAGCTTTCTTT. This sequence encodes CASRGDRTNTEAFF.

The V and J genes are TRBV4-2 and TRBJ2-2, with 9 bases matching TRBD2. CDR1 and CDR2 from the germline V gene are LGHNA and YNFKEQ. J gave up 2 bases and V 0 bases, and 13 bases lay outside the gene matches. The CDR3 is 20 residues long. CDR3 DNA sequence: TGTGCCAGCAGCCAAGAATTCCGGGGCCTAGCGGGGTATAACACCGGGGAGCTGTTTTTT. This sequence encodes CASSQEFRGLAGYNTGELFF.

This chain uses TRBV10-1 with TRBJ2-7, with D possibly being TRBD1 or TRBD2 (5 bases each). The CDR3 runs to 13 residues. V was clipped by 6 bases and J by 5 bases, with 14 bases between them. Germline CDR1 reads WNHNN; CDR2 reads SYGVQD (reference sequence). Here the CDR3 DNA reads TGCGCCAGCAGGTGGGGCAGGGACCACGAGCAGTACTTC. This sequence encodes CASRWGRDHEQYF.

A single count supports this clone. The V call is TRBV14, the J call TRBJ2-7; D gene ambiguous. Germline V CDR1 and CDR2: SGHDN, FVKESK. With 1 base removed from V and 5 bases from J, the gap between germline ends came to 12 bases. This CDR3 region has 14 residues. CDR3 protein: CASSQALGLHEQYF. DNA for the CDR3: TGTGCCAGCAGCCAAGCTCTGGGTCTGCACGAGCAGTACTTC.

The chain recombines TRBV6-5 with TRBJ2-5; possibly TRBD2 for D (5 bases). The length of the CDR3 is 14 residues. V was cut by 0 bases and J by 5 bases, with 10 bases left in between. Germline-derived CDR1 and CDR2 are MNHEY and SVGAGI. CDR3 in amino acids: CASSYSPSRETQYF. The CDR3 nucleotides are TGTGCCAGCAGTTACTCTCCTAGCCGGGAGACCCAGTACTTC.

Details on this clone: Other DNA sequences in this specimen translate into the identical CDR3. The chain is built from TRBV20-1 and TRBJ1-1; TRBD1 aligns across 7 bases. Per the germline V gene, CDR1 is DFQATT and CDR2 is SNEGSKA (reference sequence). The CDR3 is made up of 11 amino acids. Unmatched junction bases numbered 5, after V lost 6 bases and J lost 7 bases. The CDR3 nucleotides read TGCAGTGCCCGAGGGGGCGGTGAAGCTTTCTTT. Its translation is CSARGGGEAFF.

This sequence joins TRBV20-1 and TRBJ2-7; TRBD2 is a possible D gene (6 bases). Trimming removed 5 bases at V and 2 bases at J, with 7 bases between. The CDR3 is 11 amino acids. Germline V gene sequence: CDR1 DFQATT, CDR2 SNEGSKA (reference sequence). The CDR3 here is CSAPGAYEQYF. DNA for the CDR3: TGCAGTGCTCCGGGAGCCTACGAGCAGTACTTC.

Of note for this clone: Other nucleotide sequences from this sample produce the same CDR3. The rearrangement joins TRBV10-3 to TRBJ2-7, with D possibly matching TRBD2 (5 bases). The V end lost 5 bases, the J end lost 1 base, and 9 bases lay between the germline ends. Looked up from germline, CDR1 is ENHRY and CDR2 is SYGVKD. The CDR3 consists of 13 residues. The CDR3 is CAISPSGSYEQYF. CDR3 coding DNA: TGTGCCATCAGTCCCAGCGGTTCCTACGAGCAGTACTTC.

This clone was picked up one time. The CDR3 region is CASSNPGQGVVGYTF. CDR3 nucleotide sequence: TGTGCCAGCAGCAATCCGGGACAGGGGGTGGTTGGCTACACCTTC. The chain links TRBV7-9 to TRBJ1-2, with 11 bases matching TRBD1. Germline CDR1 SEHNR, CDR2 FQNEAQ (reference sequence). The V and J ends lost 5 bases and 7 bases, in that order; junction bases with no gene match: 9. The CDR3 is made up of 15 amino acids.

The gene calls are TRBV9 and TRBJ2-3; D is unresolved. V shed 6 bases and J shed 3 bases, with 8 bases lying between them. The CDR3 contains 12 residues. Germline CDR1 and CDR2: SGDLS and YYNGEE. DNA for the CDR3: TGTGCCAGCACTGGGGTTACAGATACGCAGTATTTT. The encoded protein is CASTGVTDTQYF.

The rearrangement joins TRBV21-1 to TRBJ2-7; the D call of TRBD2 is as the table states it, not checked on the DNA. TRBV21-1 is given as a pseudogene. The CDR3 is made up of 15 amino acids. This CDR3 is CASSKAASGSYEQYF. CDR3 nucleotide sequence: TGTGCCAGCAGCAAAGCTGCTAGCGGGAGTTACGAGCAGTACTTC.

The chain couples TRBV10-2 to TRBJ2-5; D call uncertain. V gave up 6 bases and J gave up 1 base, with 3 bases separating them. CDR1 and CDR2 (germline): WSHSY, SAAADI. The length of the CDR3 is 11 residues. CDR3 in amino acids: CASRLQETQYF. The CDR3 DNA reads TGCGCCAGCAGACTCCAAGAGACCCAGTACTTC.

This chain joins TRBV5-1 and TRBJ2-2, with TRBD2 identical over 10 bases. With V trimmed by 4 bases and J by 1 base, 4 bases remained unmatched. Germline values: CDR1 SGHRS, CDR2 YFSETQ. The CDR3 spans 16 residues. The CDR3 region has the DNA TGCGCCAGCAGCCGGACTAGCGGAAAGAACACCGGGGAGCTGTTTTTT. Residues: CASSRTSGKNTGELFF.

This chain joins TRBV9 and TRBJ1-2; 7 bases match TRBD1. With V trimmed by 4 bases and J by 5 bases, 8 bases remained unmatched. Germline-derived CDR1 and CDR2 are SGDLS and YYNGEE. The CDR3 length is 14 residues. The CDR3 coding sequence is TGTGCCAGCAGCCAGGGGGGTCCTGTATATGGCTACACCTTC. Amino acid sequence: CASSQGGPVYGYTF.

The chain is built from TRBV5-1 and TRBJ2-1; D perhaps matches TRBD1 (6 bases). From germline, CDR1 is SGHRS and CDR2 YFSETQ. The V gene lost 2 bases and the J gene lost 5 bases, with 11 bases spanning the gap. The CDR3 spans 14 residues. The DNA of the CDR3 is TGCGCCAGCAGCTTTCTACAGGGAAACAATGAGCAGTTCTTC. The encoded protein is CASSFLQGNNEQFF.

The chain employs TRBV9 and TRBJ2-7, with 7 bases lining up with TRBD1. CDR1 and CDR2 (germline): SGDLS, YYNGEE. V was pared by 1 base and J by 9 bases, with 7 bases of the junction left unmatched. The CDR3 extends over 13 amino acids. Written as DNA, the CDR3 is TGTGCCAGCAGCGTATCAGGGGGTGGAGCGCAGTACTTC. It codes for CASSVSGGGAQYF.

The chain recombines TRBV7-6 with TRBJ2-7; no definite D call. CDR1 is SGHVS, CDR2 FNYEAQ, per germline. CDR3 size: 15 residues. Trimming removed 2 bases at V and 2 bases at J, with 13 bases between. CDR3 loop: CASSLNSDPTYEQYF. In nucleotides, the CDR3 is TGTGCCAGCAGCTTAAACAGCGATCCGACCTACGAGCAGTACTTC.

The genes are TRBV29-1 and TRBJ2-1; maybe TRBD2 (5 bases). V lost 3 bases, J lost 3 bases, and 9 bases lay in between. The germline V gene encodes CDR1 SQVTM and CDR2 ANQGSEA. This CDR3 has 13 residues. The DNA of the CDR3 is TGCAGCGTTGATCTAGCTGTCTACAATGAGCAGTTCTTC. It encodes CSVDLAVYNEQFF.

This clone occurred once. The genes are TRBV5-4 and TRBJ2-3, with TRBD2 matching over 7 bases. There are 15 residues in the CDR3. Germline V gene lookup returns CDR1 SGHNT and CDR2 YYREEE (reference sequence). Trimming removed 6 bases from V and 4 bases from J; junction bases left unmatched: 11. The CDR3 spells CASTQPGLAADTQYF. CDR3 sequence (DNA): TGTGCCAGCACCCAACCCGGGCTAGCGGCAGATACGCAGTATTTT.

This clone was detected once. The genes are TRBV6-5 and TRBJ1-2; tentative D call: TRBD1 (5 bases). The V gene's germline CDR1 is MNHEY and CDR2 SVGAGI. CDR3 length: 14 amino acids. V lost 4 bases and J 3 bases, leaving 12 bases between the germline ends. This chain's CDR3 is CASSSQGSYYGYTF. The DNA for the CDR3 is TGTGCCAGCAGTTCCCAGGGAAGTTACTATGGCTACACCTTC.

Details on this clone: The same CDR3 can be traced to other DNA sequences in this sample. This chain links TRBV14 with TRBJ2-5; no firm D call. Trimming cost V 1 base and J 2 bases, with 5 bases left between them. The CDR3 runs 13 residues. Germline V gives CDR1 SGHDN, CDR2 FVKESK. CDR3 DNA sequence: TGTGCCAGCAGCCAAGGCCTGCAAGAGACCCAGTACTTC. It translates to CASSQGLQETQYF.